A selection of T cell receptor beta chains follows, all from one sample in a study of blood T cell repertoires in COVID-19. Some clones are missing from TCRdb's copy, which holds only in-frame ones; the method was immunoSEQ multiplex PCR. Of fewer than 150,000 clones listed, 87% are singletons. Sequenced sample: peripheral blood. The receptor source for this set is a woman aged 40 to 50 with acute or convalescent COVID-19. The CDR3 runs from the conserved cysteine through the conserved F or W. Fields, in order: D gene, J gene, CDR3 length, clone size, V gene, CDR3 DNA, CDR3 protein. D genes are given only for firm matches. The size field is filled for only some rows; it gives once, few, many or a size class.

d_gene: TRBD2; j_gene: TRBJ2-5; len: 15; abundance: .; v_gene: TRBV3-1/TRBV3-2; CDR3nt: TGTGCCAGCAGCCCTGCGGGAGGCGGAGGAGAGACCCAGTACTTC; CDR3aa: CASSPAGGGGETQYF
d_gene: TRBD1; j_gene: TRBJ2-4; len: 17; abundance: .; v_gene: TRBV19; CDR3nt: TGTGCCAGTAGTATACTACAGGGGGCGCTAGGCCAGAACATTCAGTACTTC; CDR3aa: CASSILQGALGQNIQYF
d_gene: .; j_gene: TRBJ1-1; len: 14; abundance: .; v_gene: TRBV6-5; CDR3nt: TGTGCCAGCAGTAACCTGGGACAGAACACTGAAGCTTTCTTT; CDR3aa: CASSNLGQNTEAFF
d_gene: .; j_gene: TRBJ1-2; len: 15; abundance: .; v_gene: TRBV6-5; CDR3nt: TGTGCCAGCATTTTAAGCCAGGGATGGGGCAATGGCTACACCTTC; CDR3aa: CASILSQGWGNGYTF
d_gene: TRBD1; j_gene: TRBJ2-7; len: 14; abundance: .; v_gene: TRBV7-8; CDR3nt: TGTGCCAGCAGCTCTCGGGACAGCTATTTTGAGCAGTACTTC; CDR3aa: CASSSRDSYFEQYF
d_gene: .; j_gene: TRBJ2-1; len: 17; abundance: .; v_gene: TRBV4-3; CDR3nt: TGCGCCAGCAGCCAAGATTCAGGAGGCGGCTCCTACAATGAGCAGTTCTTC; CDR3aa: CASSQDSGGGSYNEQFF
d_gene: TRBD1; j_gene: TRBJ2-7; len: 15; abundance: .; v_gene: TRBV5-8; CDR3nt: TGTGCCAGCAGCTTGTATCTCGGACAGGCCTACGAGCAGTACTTC; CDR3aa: CASSLYLGQAYEQYF
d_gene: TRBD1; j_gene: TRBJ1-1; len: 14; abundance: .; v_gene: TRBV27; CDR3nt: TGTGCCAGCAGACAGGGGACAGGGTGGACTGAAGCTTTCTTT; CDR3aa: CASRQGTGWTEAFF
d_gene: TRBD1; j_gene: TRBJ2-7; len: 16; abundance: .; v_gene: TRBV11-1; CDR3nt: TGTGCCAGCAGCTTAGGCCCCGGACAGGGGTCCTACGAGCAGTACTTC; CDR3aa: CASSLGPGQGSYEQYF
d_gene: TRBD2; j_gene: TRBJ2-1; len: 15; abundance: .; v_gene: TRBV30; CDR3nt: TGTGCCTGGAGTTTCGGGCTAGCGGCTTACAATGAGCAGTTCTTC; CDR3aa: CAWSFGLAAYNEQFF
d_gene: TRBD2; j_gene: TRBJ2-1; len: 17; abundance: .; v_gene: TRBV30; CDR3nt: TGTGCCTGGAGTAAAAGGACTAGCGGTCCCTCCTACAATGAGCAGTTCTTC; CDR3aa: CAWSKRTSGPSYNEQFF
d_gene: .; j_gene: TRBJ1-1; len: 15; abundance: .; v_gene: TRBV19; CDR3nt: TGTGCCAGTAGTATTGGGGCCTATCAGAGAACTGAAGCTTTCTTT; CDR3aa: CASSIGAYQRTEAFF
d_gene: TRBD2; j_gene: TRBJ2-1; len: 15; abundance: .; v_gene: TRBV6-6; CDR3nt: TGTGCCAGCAGTTATTCTAGCGGGAGATGGAATGAGCAGTTCTTC; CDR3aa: CASSYSSGRWNEQFF
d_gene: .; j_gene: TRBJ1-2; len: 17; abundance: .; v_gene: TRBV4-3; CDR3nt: TGCGCCAGCAGCCAAGATCCACCTGGTTCAGGCCTAAATGGCTACACCTTC; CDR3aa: CASSQDPPGSGLNGYTF
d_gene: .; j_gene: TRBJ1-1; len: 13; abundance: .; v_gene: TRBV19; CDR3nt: TGTGCCAGTAGTGTGGTCGGGAGCACTGAAGCTTTCTTT; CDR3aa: CASSVVGSTEAFF
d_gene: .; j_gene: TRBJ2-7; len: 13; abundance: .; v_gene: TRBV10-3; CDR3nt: TGTGCCATCAGAGGAACCCGCGGATACGAGCAGTACTTC; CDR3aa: CAIRGTRGYEQYF
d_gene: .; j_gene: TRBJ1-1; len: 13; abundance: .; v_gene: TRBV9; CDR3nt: TGTGCCAGCGCGCTAGGCGGGGACACTGAAGCTTTCTTT; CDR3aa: CASALGGDTEAFF
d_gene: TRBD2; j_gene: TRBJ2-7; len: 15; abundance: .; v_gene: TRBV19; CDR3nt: TGTGCCAGTAGTATGGTAACTAGCGGGGCGTACGAGCAGTACTTC; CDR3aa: CASSMVTSGAYEQYF
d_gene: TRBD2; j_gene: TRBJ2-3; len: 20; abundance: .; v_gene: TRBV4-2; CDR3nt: TGTGCCAGCAGTCAAGAGGGTATAGCGGGAGGGATGGAGGAGACAGATACGCAGTATTTT; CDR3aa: CASSQEGIAGGMEETDTQYF
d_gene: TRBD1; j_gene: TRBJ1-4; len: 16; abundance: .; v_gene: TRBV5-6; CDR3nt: TGTGCCAGCAGCTTGGTCGGGACAGGGACGAATGAAAAACTGTTTTTT; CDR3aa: CASSLVGTGTNEKLFF
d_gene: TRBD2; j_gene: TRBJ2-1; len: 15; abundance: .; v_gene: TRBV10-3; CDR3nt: TGTGCCATCAGGAACCCTAGCGGAGCTTACAATGAGCAGTTCTTC; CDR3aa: CAIRNPSGAYNEQFF
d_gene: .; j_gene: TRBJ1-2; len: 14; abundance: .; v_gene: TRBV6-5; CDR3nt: TGTGCCAGCAGGAAGGTACAGGGTCCCTATGGCTACACCTTC; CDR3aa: CASRKVQGPYGYTF
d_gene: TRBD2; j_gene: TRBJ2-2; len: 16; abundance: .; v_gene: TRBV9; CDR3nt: TGTGCCAGCAGCGTAGTGGCTAGCGGGGCCCCCGGGGAGCTGTTTTTT; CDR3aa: CASSVVASGAPGELFF
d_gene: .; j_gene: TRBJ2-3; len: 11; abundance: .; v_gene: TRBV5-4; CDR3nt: TGTGCCAGCAGCCAGACAGATACGCAGTATTTT; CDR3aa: CASSQTDTQYF
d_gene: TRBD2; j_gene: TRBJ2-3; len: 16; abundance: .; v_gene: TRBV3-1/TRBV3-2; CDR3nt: TGTGCCAGCAGCCACCCTAGCGGGAGACGCACAGATACGCAGTATTTT; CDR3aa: CASSHPSGRRTDTQYF
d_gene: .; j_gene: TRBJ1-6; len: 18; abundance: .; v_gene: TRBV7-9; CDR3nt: TGTGCCAGCAGCTCTAGGGTTACAGGGAGCTCCTATAATTCACCCCTCCACTTT; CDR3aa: CASSSRVTGSSYNSPLHF
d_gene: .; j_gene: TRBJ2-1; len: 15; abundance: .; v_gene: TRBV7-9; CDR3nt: TGTGCCAGCAGCTTGCGGGGAAAGGGGGCAAATGAGCAGTTCTTC; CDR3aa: CASSLRGKGANEQFF
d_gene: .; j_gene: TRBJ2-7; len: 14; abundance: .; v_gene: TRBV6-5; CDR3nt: TGTGCCAGCACGTCGGGAGTGCCGCCCTACGAGCAGTACTTC; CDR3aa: CASTSGVPPYEQYF
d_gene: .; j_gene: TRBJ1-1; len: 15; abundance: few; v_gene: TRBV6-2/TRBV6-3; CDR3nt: TGTGCCAGCAGTTACTACCCAGAAATGAACACTGAAGCTTTCTTT; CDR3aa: CASSYYPEMNTEAFF
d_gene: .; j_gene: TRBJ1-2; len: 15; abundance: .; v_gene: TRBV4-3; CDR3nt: TGCGCCAGCAGCCAAGATGAGGCCAGCGGCTATGGCTACACCTTC; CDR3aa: CASSQDEASGYGYTF
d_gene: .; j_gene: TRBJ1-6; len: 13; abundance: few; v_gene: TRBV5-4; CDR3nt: TGTGCCAGCAGCTTGGGACAGGTCTCACCCCTCCACTTT; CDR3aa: CASSLGQVSPLHF
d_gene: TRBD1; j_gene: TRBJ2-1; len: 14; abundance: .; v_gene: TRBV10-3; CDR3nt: TGTGCCATCAGTTCCGGGACAGGGTCCAATGAGCAGTTCTTC; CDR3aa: CAISSGTGSNEQFF
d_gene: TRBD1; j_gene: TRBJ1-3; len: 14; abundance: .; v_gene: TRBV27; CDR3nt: TGTGCCAGCAAGCCCCAAACAGGGGTCAACACCATATATTTT; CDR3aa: CASKPQTGVNTIYF